Presented here are 23 T cell receptor beta chains from one specimen sequenced in a study of cytomegalovirus exposure and HLA in healthy donors. The PCR used 60 Vbeta and 13 Jbeta primers. This table comes from immunoSEQ multiplex PCR, and its TCRdb copy is limited to in-frame clones, with some not included. The table records 120,000 to 150,000 clones, about 76% of them present only once. Sequenced sample: PBMCs. All receptors come from a female donor in good health and CMV-seronegative.

The chain joins TRBV5-1 to TRBJ2-7; TRBD2 agrees at 8 bases. The CDR3 is 14 residues long. Germline V gene sequence: CDR1 SGHRS, CDR2 YFSETQ. Unmatched junction bases numbered 5, after V lost 3 bases and J lost 3 bases. The CDR3 sequence is CASSSPGLGYEQYF. In DNA form, the CDR3 reads TGCGCCAGCAGCTCCCCGGGACTAGGCTACGAGCAGTACTTC.

This clone was counted between two and nine times. The chain combines TRBV4-1 with TRBJ2-2; weak D call: TRBD2 (5 bases). V lost 8 bases and J lost 7, with 8 bases in between. Per the germline V gene, CDR1 is MGHRA and CDR2 is YSYEKL. The CDR3 loop spans 11 amino acids. Here the CDR3 DNA reads TGCGCCAGCGGGAGTGGCGGGGAGCTGTTTTTT. It translates to CASGSGGELFF.

V is TRBV11-3 and J is TRBJ2-5; 7 bases line up with TRBD1. From germline, CDR1 is SGHNT and CDR2 YENEEA. V lost 0 bases, J lost 2 bases, and 6 bases stayed unmatched. This CDR3 is built from 16 residues. The DNA of the CDR3 is TGTGCCAGCAGCTTAGATACCTCACAGGGGCAAGAGACCCAGTACTTC. Its translation: CASSLDTSQGQETQYF.

The rearrangement uses TRBV15 and TRBJ2-7, with 8 bases that match TRBD1. CDR1 LNHNV and CDR2 YYDKDF come from the germline V gene (reference sequence). The trim removed 0 bases at V and 3 bases at J, leaving 10 bases unmatched. The CDR3 extends over 17 amino acids. The CDR3 nucleotides read TGTGCCACCAGCAGAGATAGGGGGGCAGGGGGCTACTACGAGCAGTACTTC. Translation: CATSRDRGAGGYYEQYF. Drawing the rest from reference TRBV15 and TRBJ2-7, the complete variable domain is DAMVIQNPRYQVTQFGKPVTLSCSQTLNHNVMYWYQQKSSQAPKLLFHYYDKDFNNEADTPDNFQSRRPNTSFCFLDIRSPGLGDTAMYLCATSRDRGAGGYYEQYFGPGTRLTVT.

This chain connects TRBV13 to TRBJ2-1; D uncertain. The CDR3 has 11 residues. Germline loops: CDR1 PRHDT, CDR2 FYEKMQ (reference sequence). Trimming took off 4 bases at V and 7 bases at J, with 5 bases between the two ends. Here the CDR3 reads CASSSINEQFF. The CDR3 DNA reads TGTGCCAGCAGCTCAATTAATGAGCAGTTCTTC.

This clone was seen once. The J gene is TRBJ2-7, the V gene TRBV13, with TRBD1 as a possible D gene (6 bases). V lost 3 bases and J lost 1, with 16 bases in between. Germline CDR1 and CDR2: PRHDT and FYEKMQ (reference sequence). The CDR3 is 16 amino acids. The CDR3 sequence: CASSFGALQGSYEQYF. In DNA, the CDR3 is TGTGCCAGCAGCTTTGGTGCCCTGCAGGGGTCCTACGAGCAGTACTTC. Full variable domain (rest looked up from reference TRBV13 and TRBJ2-7): AAGVIQSPRHLIKEKRETATLKCYPIPRHDTVYWYQQGPGQDPQFLISFYEKMQSDKGSIPDRFSAQQFSDYHSELNMSSLELGDSALYFCASSFGALQGSYEQYFGPGTRLTVT.

This chain joins TRBV12-5 and TRBJ1-4; D unresolved. V lost 2 bases and J lost 5, with 18 bases in between. CDR1 and CDR2 (germline): LGHNT, FRNRAP. CDR3 size: 17 residues. The CDR3 here is CASGLWITRIENEKLFF. The CDR3, as DNA: TGTGCTAGTGGTTTGTGGATTACTAGGATCGAGAATGAAAAACTGTTTTTT.

The gene calls are TRBV10-3 and TRBJ2-7, with D tentatively TRBD1 (6 bases). V was cut by 5 bases and J by 2 bases, with 13 bases left in between. The CDR3 sequence is 14 residues long. Germline assignment: CDR1 ENHRY and CDR2 SYGVKD. CDR3 in DNA: TGTGCCATCAGTCCAGACCGGGACACCTACGAGCAGTACTTC. Translation: CAISPDRDTYEQYF.

This clone is medium-sized by share. V is TRBV2 and J is TRBJ2-7; D call uncertain. The CDR3 covers 11 residues. Germline assignment: CDR1 SNHLY and CDR2 FYNNEI. V lost 5 bases and J lost 3, with 5 bases in between. CDR3 in amino acids: CASSILYEQYF. The CDR3 DNA reads TGTGCCAGCAGTATCCTCTACGAGCAGTACTTC. Complete variable domain (other parts from reference TRBV2 and TRBJ2-7): EPEVTQTPSHQVTQMGQEVILRCVPISNHLYFYWYRQILGQKVEFLVSFYNNEISEKSEIFDDQFSVERPDGSNFTLKIRSTKLEDSAMYFCASSILYEQYFGPGTRLTVT.

The chain links TRBV7-2 to TRBJ1-3; D is undetermined. This CDR3 contains 15 residues. Trimming left V 5 bases short and J 0 bases short, with 11 bases between. Germline V gives CDR1 SGHTA, CDR2 FQGNSA. The CDR3 is CASSPRGSSGNTIYF. In DNA form, the CDR3 reads TGTGCCAGCAGCCCCCGAGGTAGCTCTGGAAACACCATATATTTT. The full variable domain, its missing parts supplied by reference TRBV7-2 and TRBJ1-3, is GAGVSQSPSNKVTEKGKDVELRCDPISGHTALYWYRQSLGQGLEFLIYFQGNSAPDKSGLPSDRFSAERTGGSVSTLTIQRTQQEDSAVYLCASSPRGSSGNTIYFGEGSWLTVV.

This clone appeared a single time. V gene TRBV12-5 combines with J gene TRBJ2-1; 7 bases map to TRBD1. V was clipped by 6 bases and J by 5 bases; unmatched bases: 16. Germline CDR1 LGHNT, CDR2 FRNRAP. The CDR3 runs 17 residues. CDR3 nucleotides: TGTGCTAGTGGCCTCGAAGTGACAGGGACATTTCACAATGAGCAGTTCTTC. Translating gives CASGLEVTGTFHNEQFF.

The gene calls are TRBV6-5 and TRBJ1-4; D gene ambiguous. The CDR3 contains 14 residues. The ends were cut back, 3 bases at V and 8 bases at J, with 13 bases in the middle. Germline lookup yields CDR1 MNHEY and CDR2 SVGAGI. The CDR3 region is CASSYSSPGEKLFF. The CDR3, as DNA: TGTGCCAGCAGTTATTCCTCCCCCGGGGAAAAACTGTTTTTT.

The V call is TRBV6-6, the J call TRBJ2-3; D is perhaps TRBD1 (6 bases). CDR3 length: 15 amino acids. Deletions cut 5 bases from V and 2 bases from J, with 14 bases between. Germline CDR1 and CDR2: MNHNY and SVGAGI (reference sequence). The CDR3: CASSAPGHLTDTQYF. CDR3 coding DNA: TGTGCCAGCAGTGCACCGGGACACCTCACAGATACGCAGTATTTT.

J is TRBJ2-7 and V is TRBV6-6; 10 bases map to TRBD2. Germline V lookup: CDR1 MNHNY, CDR2 SVGAGI (reference sequence). The CDR3 length is 15 residues. The V gene end was trimmed by 5 bases and the J gene end by 9 bases; junction bases not matched to a gene: 13. The CDR3 DNA sequence: TGTGCCAGCAGTGGACGGACTAGCGGTGGAGGAGTGCAGTACTTC. The encoded protein is CASSGRTSGGGVQYF.

The chain links TRBV5-6 to TRBJ1-1; the match to TRBD1 covers 8 bases. This CDR3 is built from 15 residues. From germline, CDR1 is SGHDT and CDR2 YYEEEE. V shed 1 base, J shed 4 bases, and the junction held 6 bases outside the gene matches. In nucleotides, the CDR3 is TGTGCCAGCAGCTTGTGGACAGGGTTGATCACTGAAGCTTTCTTT. Its protein product is CASSLWTGLITEAFF. Combining the CDR3 with reference TRBV5-6 and TRBJ1-1 gives the whole variable domain DAGVTQSPTHLIKTRGQQVTLRCSPKSGHDTVSWYQQALGQGPQFIFQYYEEEERQRGNFPDRFSGHQFPNYSSELNVNALLLGDSALYLCASSLWTGLITEAFFGQGTRLTVV.

V is TRBV12-5 and J is TRBJ1-1, with 9 positions matching TRBD1. V was pared by 7 bases and J by 5 bases, with 8 bases of the junction left unmatched. Germline V CDR1 and CDR2: LGHNT, FRNRAP. This CDR3 region has 14 residues. CDR3 DNA: TGTGCTAGTGCTCTGACAGGGGGAGATACTGAAGCTTTCTTT. It is translated as CASALTGGDTEAFF. The variable domain in full, with the rest retrieved from reference TRBV12-5 and TRBJ1-1, is DARVTQTPRHKVTEMGQEVTMRCQPILGHNTVFWYRQTMMQGLELLAYFRNRAPLDDSGMPKDRFSAEMPDATLATLKIQPSEPRDSAVYFCASALTGGDTEAFFGQGTRLTVV.

This clone was seen a handful of times. V usage is TRBV4-3 and J usage is TRBJ2-2; unclear D gene. Between the trimmed V and J ends, which lost 2 bases and 4 bases, there was a span of 11 bases. Germline V gene lookup returns CDR1 LGHNA and CDR2 YSLEER. CDR3 size: 15 residues. The CDR3 DNA sequence: TGCGCCAGCAGCCAAACCCTCCCGGGCACCGGGGAGCTGTTTTTT. Its translation: CASSQTLPGTGELFF.

The V gene is TRBV13, the J gene TRBJ2-1; the D gene is possibly TRBD2 (6 bases). Germline values: CDR1 PRHDT, CDR2 FYEKMQ (reference sequence). V lost 5 bases, J lost 8 bases, and 13 bases lay in between. CDR3 length equals 13 residues. The CDR3 loop is CASSLRLVDEQFF. CDR3 nucleotide sequence: TGTGCCAGCAGCCTTAGACTAGTGGATGAGCAGTTCTTC.

The V call is TRBV15, the J call TRBJ2-7, with 7 bases that match TRBD1. The CDR3 is 14 residues long. Germline-derived CDR1 and CDR2 are LNHNV and YYDKDF (reference sequence). V shed 5 bases and J 2 bases; nucleotides not matched to a gene: 6. CDR3 sequence: CATSLGQRTYEQYF. Here the CDR3 DNA reads TGTGCCACCAGCCTGGGACAGCGAACCTACGAGCAGTACTTC. Full variable domain (rest looked up from reference TRBV15 and TRBJ2-7): DAMVIQNPRYQVTQFGKPVTLSCSQTLNHNVMYWYQQKSSQAPKLLFHYYDKDFNNEADTPDNFQSRRPNTSFCFLDIRSPGLGDTAMYLCATSLGQRTYEQYFGPGTRLTVT.

The chain is built from TRBV9 and TRBJ2-5, with D maybe TRBD2 (5 bases). The V gene's germline CDR1 is SGDLS and CDR2 YYNGEE. V shed 0 bases and J shed 0 bases, with 15 bases lying between them. The CDR3 is 17 amino acids. The CDR3: CASSVAQDGLYQETQYF. CDR3 DNA: TGTGCCAGCAGCGTAGCCCAGGACGGACTGTACCAAGAGACCCAGTACTTC.

V and J are TRBV30 and TRBJ2-1, with D tentatively TRBD2 (5 bases). This CDR3 has 13 residues. Germline CDR1 GTSNPN, CDR2 SVGIG (reference sequence). Trimming pared 4 bases from V and 7 bases from J, leaving 14 bases between. The DNA for the CDR3 is TGTGCCTGGACCCCCCTAGCCGTGAATGAGCAGTTCTTC. The encoded protein is CAWTPLAVNEQFF.

The V gene is TRBV7-8, the J gene TRBJ1-5, with 7 positions matching TRBD1. Germline CDR1 SGHVS, CDR2 FQNEAQ. V gave up 7 bases and J gave up 6 bases; unmatched junction bases: 9. The CDR3 sequence is 14 residues long. The chain's CDR3 is CASTLNRGSQPQHF. The CDR3 DNA is TGTGCCAGCACCCTGAACAGGGGAAGTCAGCCCCAGCATTTT.

The genes are TRBV5-1 and TRBJ1-5; D may be TRBD1 (6 bases). Trimming took off 1 base at V and 7 bases at J, with 15 bases between the two ends. Germline CDR1 is SGHRS and CDR2 is YFSETQ. CDR3 length equals 15 residues. CDR3 in amino acids: CASSLRTGGGQPQHF. The CDR3 DNA follows: TGCGCCAGCAGCTTGAGGACGGGGGGCGGGCAGCCCCAGCATTTT.